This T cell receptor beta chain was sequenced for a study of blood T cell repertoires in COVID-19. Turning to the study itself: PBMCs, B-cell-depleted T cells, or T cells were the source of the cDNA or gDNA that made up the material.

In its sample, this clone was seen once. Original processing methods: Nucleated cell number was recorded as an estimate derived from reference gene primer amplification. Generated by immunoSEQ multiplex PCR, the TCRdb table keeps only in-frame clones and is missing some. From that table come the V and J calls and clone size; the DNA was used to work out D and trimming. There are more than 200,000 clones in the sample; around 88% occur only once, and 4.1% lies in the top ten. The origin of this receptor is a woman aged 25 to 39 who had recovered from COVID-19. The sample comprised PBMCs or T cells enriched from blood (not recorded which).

The CDR3, as DNA: TGTGCCTGGAGTTCCTACCCAGGGGGGCTGCGGCAGCCCCAGCATTTT. Translation: CAWSSYPGGLRQPQHF. The V gene is TRBV30, the J gene TRBJ1-5; 7 positions agree with TRBD1. The CDR3 has 16 amino acids. The germline V gene encodes CDR1 GTSNPN and CDR2 SVGIG (reference sequence). V lost 2 bases, J lost 7 bases, and 14 bases stayed unmatched.